This T cell receptor (beta chain) was identified in a study of T cells in Graves' hyperthyroidism and ophthalmopathy (dated by TCRdb to between 2019 and 2020). Background on the whole study: Peripheral blood was sampled at the time of initial diagnosis, prior to any treatment. The study also compared thyroid tissue and blood T-cell repertoires from about 6 Graves' hyperthyroidism patients. According to the paper, TCR Vbeta CDR3 sequencing was carried out on more than 120 peripheral blood samples, which came from fewer than 50 ophthalmopathy, 80 or so hyperthyroidism and 17 progressor patients. The roughly 90 discovery patients were divided at random into training and test sets in a 7:3 ratio. After sampling, hyperthyroidism patients received methimazole starting at 30 mg daily, and ophthalmopathy patients received high-dose intravenous methylprednisolone. TCR V-J signatures able to tell the groups apart were searched for in a discovery cohort of some 97 patients, of whom 43 had Graves' ophthalmopathy and 57 had stable Graves' hyperthyroidism. Whether ophthalmopathy could be predicted prospectively was tested in an independent validation cohort made up of approximately 19 hyperthyroidism patients plus 17 patients who later progressed to ophthalmopathy. General conclusions and limits of the study: In validation, the model predicted progression to ophthalmopathy with 60% to 71% sensitivity and less than 80% specificity, a median of about 6 months before onset. A model built on a 13 V-J signature distinguished ophthalmopathy from stable hyperthyroidism, reaching around 88% sensitivity and about 81% specificity in cross-validation and 80%/75% in testing. Most expanded thyroid clonotypes (frequency above 0.001) were also detected in blood, a finding suggesting that blood repertoires may reflect thyroid immune responses. Sample size was not statistically predetermined, and blinding of investigators to group allocation was not performed.

On this clonotype: Its antigen is not yet known. The junction differs from germline at one of its ends, possibly a read error.

Stable Graves' hyperthyroidism was defined as no progression to ophthalmopathy during 18 months of follow-up. Hyperthyroidism patients were newly diagnosed, had a disease duration of under 2 months, and were aged 18 to 65 years. Exclusion was applied to patients with uncontrolled infections, other autoimmune diseases, pregnancy or lactation. Diagnoses were based on clinical symptoms, serum thyroxine and TRAb, thyroid ultrasound and orbital computed tomography. PBMCs were separated from 8 to 10 ml of fresh peripheral blood using Ficoll-Paque density gradient centrifugation. Total RNA was extracted with Trizol reagent, and quality was checked on an Agilent 2100 Bioanalyzer. The germline V gene (reference sequence) gives CDR1 as MNHEY and CDR2 as SMNVEV. The CDR3 has 14 amino acids, counting the end cysteine and phenylalanine. Only the CDR3 region is kept as DNA, spanning 42 bases read in frame from base 1.

TCR beta CDR3 regions were amplified from RNA transcripts. For the first round of RT-PCR on the TCR CDR3, the HTBI primer set was used together with the Qiagen OneStep RT-PCR kit. Libraries were constructed in a second round of multiplex PCR, after which size selection and purification were carried out. The libraries were sequenced on an Illumina HiSeq2000 using paired-end 100 bp reads. The paper's processing steps were these. SOAPnuke was used to process the raw data, with reads discarded if the reads contained adapters or uncalled bases, had a mean Phred below 15, or lacked an exact constant-primer or identifier match. COPE v1.2.5 was used to merge high-quality paired reads, and clonotypes were defined as unique nucleotide sequences. MiTCR v1.1 was used to align the clonotypes against IMGT TRBV, TRBD and TRBJ reference segments. The analysis included only V-J combinations with a frequency above 0.0001, which together covered 99% to 99.2% of the repertoires. The TCS score was defined as the ratio of F50 (clonal expansion) to E x V (chaos), calculated using BLOSUM62-based TCRdist between CDR3 peptides within each V-J. Welch's t-statistics and random forest reduced roughly 530 V-J features to fewer than 15, which were used in a naive Bayes classifier (R e1071). Using fastp at Q25 and MiXCR, TCRdb reprocessed the public reads and kept productive beta chains. Rows are unified per CDR3 protein, each entry keeping the most common DNA and genes. TCRdb, not the original authors, processed these V and J calls. This sample gives 300,000 to 450,000 distinct CDR3 sequences in total; about 25% of them show up just once. The ten largest clones add up to more than 60% of the sample.

This receptor was taken from a man aged 50-59 years with Graves' hyperthyroidism. Sequencing was carried out using blood. The chain is made from TRBV27 and TRBJ2-3; no D gene can be assigned with confidence. The nucleotides read TGTGCCACCAGTGACCCCCGGGGCACAGATACGCAGTATTTT. Its coded protein is CATSDPRGTDTQYF.